The source of this T cell receptor (beta chain) is a study of CD8 T cells in ankylosing spondylitis. TCRdb reprocessed the 5' RACE reads via MiXCR and lists one record per CDR3 protein. The sample gives 230,000 or so distinct CDR3 sequences, 15% to 20% of which show up once; over 25% is in the top ten. This CDR3 region has 13 residues. V gave up 2 bases and J gave up 6 bases, with 14 bases separating them. Germline lookup yields CDR1 SQVTM and CDR2 ANQGSEA. A few counts support this clonotype. Sequencing was performed on blood, either unsorted or a sorted T cell fraction (not recorded which). V and J are TRBV29-1 and TRBJ2-7; TRBD1 is a possible D gene (5 bases). The clonotype comes from a male donor with ankylosing spondylitis or in good health (not recorded which). CDR3 sequence (DNA): TGCAGCGTTGAAACCGCCAGGGCGAGCGAGCAGTACTTC. Protein product: CSVETARASEQYF.